A selection of T cell receptor beta chains follows, all from one sample in a study of blood T cell repertoires in COVID-19. Using immunoSEQ multiplex PCR, the repertoire was profiled, and TCRdb retains in-frame clones only, with some absent. Here the sample spans about 40,000 clones, about four fifths being singletons. Sample: peripheral blood. The receptors come from a man in his forties or fifties with active or convalescent COVID-19. CDR3s include the opening cysteine and the closing phenylalanine or tryptophan. The order of the fields is V gene, clone size, J gene, D gene, CDR3 protein, CDR3 DNA. D genes are given only for firm matches. Size is stated for part of the rows, as once, few or many counts, or as a class when the clone is expanded.

V: TRBV13; size: NA; J: TRBJ2-5; D: TRBD1; CDR3: CASSLIVRDSDQETQYF; DNA: TGTGCCAGCAGCTTAATAGTCCGGGACAGTGACCAAGAGACCCAGTACTTC
V: TRBV10-1; size: once; J: TRBJ2-1; D: TRBD1; CDR3: CASSEGQGNNNEQFF; DNA: TGCGCCAGCAGTGAAGGACAGGGTAATAACAATGAGCAGTTCTTC
V: TRBV14; size: NA; J: TRBJ2-6; D: NA; CDR3: CASSRRTPNSGANVLTF; DNA: TGTGCCAGCAGCCGACGGACTCCTAATTCTGGGGCCAACGTCCTGACTTTC
V: TRBV6-5; size: NA; J: TRBJ1-1; D: TRBD1; CDR3: CASSYSRQGNTEAFF; DNA: TGTGCCAGCAGTTACTCAAGACAGGGGAACACTGAAGCTTTCTTT
V: TRBV7-2; size: NA; J: TRBJ1-1; D: TRBD1; CDR3: CASSLRQGSFQNTEAFF; DNA: TGTGCCAGCAGCTTAAGACAGGGATCTTTTCAGAACACTGAAGCTTTCTTT
V: TRBV9; size: NA; J: TRBJ2-1; D: NA; CDR3: CASSPSGGRTYNEQFF; DNA: TGTGCCAGCAGCCCATCTGGGGGGAGAACCTACAATGAGCAGTTCTTC
V: TRBV19; size: NA; J: TRBJ1-6; D: TRBD1; CDR3: CASSSRTGRPSPLHF; DNA: TGTGCCAGTAGTTCCCGGACAGGGAGGCCTTCACCCCTCCACTTT
V: TRBV6-5; size: NA; J: TRBJ2-1; D: TRBD2; CDR3: CASSSPSSGGAGEQFF; DNA: TGTGCCAGCAGTTCTCCCTCTAGCGGGGGGGCTGGGGAGCAGTTCTTC
V: TRBV18; size: NA; J: TRBJ2-5; D: TRBD2; CDR3: CASSPTSGQETQYF; DNA: TGTGCCAGCTCACCCACTAGCGGCCAAGAGACCCAGTACTTC
V: TRBV11-1; size: NA; J: TRBJ2-3; D: NA; CDR3: CASSLLRSNTDTQYF; DNA: TGTGCCAGCAGTCTTTTGAGGTCCAACACAGATACGCAGTATTTT
V: TRBV9; size: NA; J: TRBJ2-5; D: TRBD1; CDR3: CASSVDSPGGIIETQYF; DNA: TGTGCCAGCAGCGTAGATTCTCCAGGGGGCATAATAGAGACCCAGTACTTC
V: TRBV7-2; size: NA; J: TRBJ2-7; D: NA; CDR3: CASSFPTGAFGEQYF; DNA: TGTGCCAGCAGCTTCCCGACAGGCGCTTTCGGCGAGCAGTACTTC
V: TRBV5-1; size: NA; J: TRBJ2-5; D: TRBD1; CDR3: CASSLEPGGAEETQYF; DNA: TGCGCCAGCAGCTTGGAACCAGGGGGCGCAGAAGAGACCCAGTACTTC
V: TRBV28; size: NA; J: TRBJ1-1; D: NA; CDR3: CASSVSGVGSTEAFF; DNA: TGTGCCAGCAGTGTATCAGGGGTAGGTAGCACTGAAGCTTTCTTT